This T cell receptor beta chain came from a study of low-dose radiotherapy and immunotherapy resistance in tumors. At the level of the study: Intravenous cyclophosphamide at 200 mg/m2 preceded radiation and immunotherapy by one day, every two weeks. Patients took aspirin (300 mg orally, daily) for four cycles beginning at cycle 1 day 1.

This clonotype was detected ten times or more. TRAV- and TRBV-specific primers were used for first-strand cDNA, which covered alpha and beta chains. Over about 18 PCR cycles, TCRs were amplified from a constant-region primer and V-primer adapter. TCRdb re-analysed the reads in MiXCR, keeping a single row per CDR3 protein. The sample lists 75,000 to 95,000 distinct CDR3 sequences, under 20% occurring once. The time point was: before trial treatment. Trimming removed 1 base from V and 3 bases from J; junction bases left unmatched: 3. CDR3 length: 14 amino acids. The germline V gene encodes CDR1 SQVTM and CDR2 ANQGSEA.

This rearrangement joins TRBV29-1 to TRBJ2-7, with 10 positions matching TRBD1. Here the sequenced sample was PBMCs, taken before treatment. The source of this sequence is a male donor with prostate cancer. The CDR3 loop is CSVEGGQGIYEQYF. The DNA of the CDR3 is TGCAGCGTTGAAGGGGGACAGGGGATCTACGAGCAGTACTTC.